This entry features one T cell receptor (beta chain) sequence. Its antigen is undetermined. V gave up 6 bases and J gave up 8 bases; unmatched junction bases: 10. CDR1 and CDR2 from the germline V gene are LNHDA and SQIVND (reference sequence). There are 15 residues in the CDR3. The assay was immunoSEQ multiplex PCR, and TCRdb's table has in-frame clones only and misses some. The data contain some 93,000 clones, about three quarters of them singletons. The data belong to a study of PD-1 blockade in classical Hodgkin lymphoma. Study results and caveats: CD4+ TCR diversity, unlike CD8+, rose significantly by C4D1. It was reported that newly diagnosed patients had less baseline TCR diversity than healthy donors. Causes of the repertoire differences remain undefined, possibly disease activity or prior therapy.

Described time point: cycle 4 day 1 (C4D1), after 6 weeks of nivolumab. Every single patient, without exception, relapsed after autologous stem cell transplantation, and brentuximab vedotin exposure varied. The chain couples TRBV19 to TRBJ2-1; the match to TRBD2 covers 10 bases. This TCR was sampled from a human donor with classical Hodgkin lymphoma. The specimen comprised peripheral blood mononuclear cells (PBMCs), sampled before the fourth cycle of nivolumab. CDR3 sequence reads: CASRLITSGVDEQFF. In nucleotides, the CDR3 is TGTGCCAGTAGGTTGATAACTAGCGGGGTGGATGAGCAGTTCTTC. The full variable domain, completed using reference TRBV19 and TRBJ2-1, is DGGITQSPKYLFRKEGQNVTLSCEQNLNHDAMYWYRQDPGQGLRLIYYSQIVNDFQKGDIAEGYSVSREKKESFPLTVTSAQKNPTAFYLCASRLITSGVDEQFFGPGTRLTVL.